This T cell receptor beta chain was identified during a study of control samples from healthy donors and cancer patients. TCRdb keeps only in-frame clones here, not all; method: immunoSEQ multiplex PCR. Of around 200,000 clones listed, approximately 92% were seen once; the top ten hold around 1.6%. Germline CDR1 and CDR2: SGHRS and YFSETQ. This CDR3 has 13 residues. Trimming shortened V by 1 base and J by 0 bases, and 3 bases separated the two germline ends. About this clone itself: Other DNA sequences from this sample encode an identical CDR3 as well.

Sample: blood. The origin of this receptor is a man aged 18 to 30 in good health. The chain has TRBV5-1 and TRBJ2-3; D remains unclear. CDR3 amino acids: CASSLSSTDTQYF. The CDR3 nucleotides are TGCGCCAGCAGCTTGAGCAGCACAGATACGCAGTATTTT. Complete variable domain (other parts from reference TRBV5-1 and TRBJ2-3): KAGVTQTPRYLIKTRGQQVTLSCSPISGHRSVSWYQQTPGQGLQFLFEYFSETQRNKGNFPGRFSGRQFSNSRSEMNVSTLELGDSALYLCASSLSSTDTQYFGPGTRLTVL.